A single sample gave rise to the 18 T cell receptor beta chains below, sequenced in a study of PD-L1 blockade in urothelial cancer. Libraries were prepared by immunoSEQ multiplex PCR; TCRdb keeps only in-frame clonotypes and omits some of them. This sample carries about 51,000 clones, around 85% of them seen once, and the ten largest clones take around 15%. The material sequenced was PBMCs, taken around atezolizumab (anti-PD-L1) treatment. Receptors were obtained from a man aged 60-69 years with urothelial cancer.

The CDR3: CASSLGTNNQPQHF. CDR3 nucleotide sequence: TGTGCCAGCAGCTTAGGGACAAACAATCAGCCCCAGCATTTT. The chain is built from TRBV7-2 and TRBJ1-5; the D gene is possibly TRBD1 (5 bases). Trimming shortened V by 1 base and J by 3 bases, and 7 bases separated the two germline ends. This CDR3 spans 14 amino acids. Germline V gene sequence: CDR1 SGHTA, CDR2 FQGNSA.

The gene calls are TRBV10-3 and TRBJ1-1; D uncertain. This CDR3 spans 13 amino acids. The germline V gene encodes CDR1 ENHRY and CDR2 SYGVKD. V lost 3 bases, J lost 5 bases, and 10 bases lay in between. In nucleotides, the CDR3 is TGTGCCATCAGTGAATCGAGGGCGACTGAAGCTTTCTTT. Its protein is CAISESRATEAFF.

The rearrangement uses TRBV19 and TRBJ2-7, with D possibly TRBD2 on 5 matching bases. This CDR3 comprises 13 residues. Germline V gives CDR1 LNHDA, CDR2 SQIVND (reference sequence). Trimming removed 2 bases at V and 5 bases at J, with 10 bases between. The CDR3 loop reads CASSIRGINEQYF. CDR3 in DNA: TGTGCCAGTAGTATACGAGGGATCAACGAGCAGTACTTC.

A few counts support this clone. DNA for the CDR3: TGTGCCAGCAGCTGGGGGCGGGAGGGCCTATCGAACATTCAGTACTTC. Translating gives CASSWGREGLSNIQYF. The rearrangement links TRBV11-2 to TRBJ2-4; TRBD2 agrees at 9 bases. Germline lookup yields CDR1 SGHAT and CDR2 FQNNGV. The CDR3 loop spans 16 amino acids. Trimming at V came to 4 bases and at J to 7 bases, leaving 11 bases not matched to a gene.

V and J are TRBV6-5 and TRBJ1-2; no clear D. The CDR3 is made up of 15 amino acids. Germline CDR1 is MNHEY and CDR2 is SVGAGI. Trimming pared 0 bases from V and 4 bases from J, leaving 12 bases between. CDR3: CASSYSGAIGYGYTF. For the CDR3, the DNA is TGTGCCAGCAGTTACTCTGGAGCCATAGGCTATGGCTACACCTTC.

DNA of the CDR3: TGTGCCAGCAGTCCCCTGACAGGGGGAGATGAGACCCAGTACTTC. Protein sequence: CASSPLTGGDETQYF. J is TRBJ2-5 and V is TRBV27; 9 positions match TRBD1. Germline assignment: CDR1 MNHEY and CDR2 SMNVEV (reference sequence). CDR3 length: 15 amino acids. V lost 5 bases to trimming and J lost 5 bases; unmatched junction nucleotides: 9.

This chain links TRBV5-4 with TRBJ1-2, with 8 positions matching TRBD1. The V gene's germline CDR1 is SGHNT and CDR2 YYREEE (reference sequence). J gave up 6 bases and V 2 bases, and 9 bases lay outside the gene matches. This CDR3 is built from 15 residues. The CDR3 nucleotides are TGTGCCAGCAGCTTACGAGCGGACAGGGCTCATGGCTACACCTTC. Protein: CASSLRADRAHGYTF.

The chain recombines TRBV11-3 with TRBJ2-7, with 8 bases aligning to TRBD1. This CDR3 spans 15 amino acids. CDR1 is SGHNT and CDR2 is YENEEA in the germline V gene. After removal of 1 base from V and 2 bases from J, the junction contained 4 bases not matched to a gene. The DNA of the CDR3 is TGTGCCAGCAGCTTAGCTGGACAGGGTACCTACGAGCAGTACTTC. It specifies CASSLAGQGTYEQYF.

The chain recombines TRBV5-1 with TRBJ2-1, with TRBD2 matching over 10 bases. Germline values: CDR1 SGHRS, CDR2 YFSETQ. The J segment lost 7 bases and the V segment lost 2 bases, leaving 6 bases of the junction unmatched. This CDR3 has 15 residues. CDR3 protein: CASSLASGSRNEQFF. The CDR3 DNA reads TGCGCCAGCAGCTTAGCTAGCGGGAGCAGGAATGAGCAGTTCTTC.

The chain couples TRBV27 to TRBJ2-5; maybe TRBD2 (6 bases). Trimming removed 6 bases from V and 5 bases from J, with 16 bases in between. Germline values: CDR1 MNHEY, CDR2 SMNVEV (reference sequence). The CDR3 contains 14 residues. The CDR3 loop reads CASREEEGGETQYF. In DNA form, the CDR3 reads TGTGCCAGCAGGGAAGAGGAGGGTGGCGAGACCCAGTACTTC.

This clone was observed a single time. The rearrangement joins TRBV5-1 to TRBJ2-1; 9 bases align to TRBD1. V lost 2 bases, J lost 9 bases, and 3 bases stayed unmatched. This CDR3 has 13 amino acids. Per germline, CDR1 SGHRS and CDR2 YFSETQ. The CDR3 sequence is CASSFTGGFEQFF. As DNA, the CDR3 is TGCGCCAGCAGCTTTACAGGGGGCTTTGAGCAGTTCTTC.

The chain couples TRBV6-5 to TRBJ1-4; D gene ambiguous. Germline V CDR1 and CDR2: MNHEY, SVGAGI. The CDR3 contains 13 residues. Between the trimmed V and J ends, which lost 0 bases and 12 bases, there was a span of 11 bases. DNA of the CDR3: TGTGCCAGCAGTTACTCTGGGCAGGCAGAACTGTTTTTT. Amino acid sequence: CASSYSGQAELFF.

The chain combines TRBV5-6 with TRBJ2-3, with TRBD2 matching 9 bases. CDR1 SGHDT and CDR2 YYEEEE come from the germline V gene. The junction had 8 bases not matched to a gene; V was cut back by 3 bases and J by 0 bases. The length of the CDR3 is 17 residues. The CDR3 DNA reads TGTGCCAGCAGCTCCTCCCCCACTAGCGGGAGCACAGATACGCAGTATTTT. It translates to CASSSSPTSGSTDTQYF.

The CDR3 protein is CAWSVQGARRSYGYTF. CDR3 bases: TGTGCCTGGAGTGTCCAGGGGGCGAGGAGGAGCTATGGCTACACCTTC. The chain carries TRBV30 and TRBJ1-2, with 8 bases aligning to TRBD1. V lost 0 bases and J lost 4; bases outside the gene matches: 10. CDR1 GTSNPN and CDR2 SVGIG come from the germline V gene (reference sequence). This CDR3 is 16 amino acids long.

V is TRBV6-1 and J is TRBJ2-7; no firm D call. V was clipped by 2 bases and J by 3 bases, with 5 bases between them. This CDR3 is built from 12 residues. CDR1 is MNHNS and CDR2 is SASEGT in the germline V gene. CDR3 region: CASSEHIYEQYF. CDR3 nucleotide sequence: TGTGCCAGCAGTGAACACATCTACGAGCAGTACTTC.

The V gene is TRBV11-3, the J gene TRBJ2-3, with TRBD2 as a possible D gene (6 bases). Germline V gene sequence: CDR1 SGHNT, CDR2 YENEEA. This CDR3 comprises 15 residues. Trimming stripped 7 bases from V and 1 base from J, with 15 bases between. The CDR3 sequence is CASTLMGGRTDTQYF. In DNA, the CDR3 is TGTGCCAGCACCCTCATGGGGGGACGCACAGATACGCAGTATTTT.

In this sample, this clone turned up once. V and J are TRBV5-1 and TRBJ2-2; D possibly corresponds to TRBD1 (6 bases). The CDR3 sequence is 16 residues long. The germline gives CDR1 SGHRS, CDR2 YFSETQ. V was cut by 2 bases and J by 4 bases, with 15 bases left in between. The CDR3 DNA reads as TGCGCCAGCAGCTTTGATTGGGGGCTGGTCACCGGGGAGCTGTTTTTT. This codes for CASSFDWGLVTGELFF.

The chain combines TRBV27 with TRBJ1-2; D is undetermined. The CDR3 is 15 residues long. The germline gives CDR1 MNHEY, CDR2 SMNVEV (reference sequence). V lost 3 bases and J lost 0, with 11 bases in between. CDR3 region: CASSFKPTANYGYTF. The CDR3 DNA is TGTGCCAGCAGTTTTAAACCCACAGCTAACTATGGCTACACCTTC.